The entry that follows covers one T cell receptor beta chain sequence. Its antigen remains unknown. From germline, CDR1 is MNHEY and CDR2 SVGAGI. This CDR3 spans 14 amino acids. Trimming shortened V by 5 bases and J by 4 bases, and 14 bases separated the two germline ends. This specimen comes from a study of tumor-infiltrating lymphocytes in localized non-small cell lung cancer. Study-wide context: Several tumor histologies, both smoking statuses, and some post-neoadjuvant chemotherapy samples were included. Study-level findings and limits: IM1 and IM2 tumors showed no difference in T-cell fraction.

Data came from immunoSEQ multiplex PCR; TCRdb stores just in-frame clones and leaves some out. The table has around 15,000 clones, under 85% seen once. This chain connects TRBV6-5 to TRBJ1-2, with D possibly TRBD1 on 6 matching bases. The TCR comes from a human donor with non-small cell lung cancer. Sequenced: lung tumor tissue. The CDR3 nucleotides read TGTGCCAGCAGTGAAGAGGGGGGGATCTATGGCTACACCTTC. This gives the protein CASSEEGGIYGYTF.